These T cell receptor beta chains were read from a single sample in a study of identical twins. Each CDR3 protein is one row after TCRdb ran MiXCR on the 5' RACE reads. The sample includes 1.5 million to 2 million distinct CDR3 sequences, 25% to 35% of them seen just once. Input material: cord blood. The receptor source for this set is a newborn girl in good health. Each CDR3 is given without its conserved first and last residue.

v_gene: TRBV9
CDR3aa: ASSYRLAGGETQY

v_gene: TRBV4-2
CDR3aa: ASSHRGLDEKLF

v_gene: TRBV27
CDR3aa: ASSLSTGGNYGYT

v_gene: TRBV2
CDR3aa: ASRTGPENIQF

v_gene: TRBV5-1
CDR3aa: ASSIAYNEQF

v_gene: TRBV20-1
CDR3aa: SAIHASAYEQY

v_gene: TRBV4-1
CDR3aa: ASSRGTGDTEAF

v_gene: TRBV28
CDR3aa: ASSLLWLAGSENEQF

v_gene: TRBV5-1
CDR3aa: ASSPLDRASGNTIY

v_gene: TRBV21-1
CDR3aa: ASSKEGGRNSYNEQY

v_gene: TRBV6-1
CDR3aa: ASNIRTGTGQY

v_gene: TRBV20-1
CDR3aa: SARGFEGWNQPQH

v_gene: TRBV4-2
CDR3aa: ASSHLSGNYGYT

v_gene: TRBV2
CDR3aa: ASSTSLAGGLPTYEQY

v_gene: TRBV7-2
CDR3aa: ASSLGSGGRSSYNEQF

v_gene: TRBV3-1
CDR3aa: ASSPRTGAFGGYT

v_gene: TRBV20-1
CDR3aa: SANTGTSDLYEQY

v_gene: TRBV6-1
CDR3aa: ASRAPGEPQH

v_gene: TRBV7-6
CDR3aa: ASSLRQGLAFGDTQY

v_gene: TRBV12-3/TRBV12-4
CDR3aa: ATTNSGDGYT

v_gene: TRBV12-3/TRBV12-4
CDR3aa: ASSPEPRGYGYT

v_gene: TRBV20-1
CDR3aa: SAPWDTQY

v_gene: TRBV7-2
CDR3aa: ASSLVTASGNTIY

v_gene: TRBV7-2
CDR3aa: ASSEGGAGKGDTQY